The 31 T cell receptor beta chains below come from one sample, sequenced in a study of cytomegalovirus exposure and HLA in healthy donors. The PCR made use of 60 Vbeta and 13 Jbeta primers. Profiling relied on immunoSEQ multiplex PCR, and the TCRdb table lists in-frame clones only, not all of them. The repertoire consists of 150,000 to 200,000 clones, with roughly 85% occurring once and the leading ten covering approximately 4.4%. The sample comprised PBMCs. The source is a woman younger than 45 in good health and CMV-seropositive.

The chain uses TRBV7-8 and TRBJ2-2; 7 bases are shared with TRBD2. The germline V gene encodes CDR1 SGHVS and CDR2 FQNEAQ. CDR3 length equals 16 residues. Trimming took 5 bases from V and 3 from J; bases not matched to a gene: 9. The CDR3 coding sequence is TGTGCCAGCAGCCCGGTGGGGGGGAGTGACACCGGGGAGCTGTTTTTT. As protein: CASSPVGGSDTGELFF.

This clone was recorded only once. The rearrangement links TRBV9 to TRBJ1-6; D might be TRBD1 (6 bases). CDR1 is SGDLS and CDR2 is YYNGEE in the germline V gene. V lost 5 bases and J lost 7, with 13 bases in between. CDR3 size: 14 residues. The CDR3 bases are TGTGCCAGCAGTGAGACGAGGGGGAATTCACCCCTCCACTTT. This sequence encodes CASSETRGNSPLHF.

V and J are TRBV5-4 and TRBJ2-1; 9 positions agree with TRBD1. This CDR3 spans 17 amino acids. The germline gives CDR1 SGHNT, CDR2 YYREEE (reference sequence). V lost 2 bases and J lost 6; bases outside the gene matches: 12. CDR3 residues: CASSFLPGQGPTNEQFF. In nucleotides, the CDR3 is TGTGCCAGCAGCTTTTTACCGGGACAGGGCCCCACCAATGAGCAGTTCTTC.

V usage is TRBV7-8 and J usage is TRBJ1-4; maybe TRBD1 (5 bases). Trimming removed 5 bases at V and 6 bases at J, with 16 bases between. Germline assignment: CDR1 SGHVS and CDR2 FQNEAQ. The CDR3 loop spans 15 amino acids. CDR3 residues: CASSENVARDEKLFF. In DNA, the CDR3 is TGTGCCAGCAGCGAAAACGTTGCCAGGGATGAAAAACTGTTTTTT. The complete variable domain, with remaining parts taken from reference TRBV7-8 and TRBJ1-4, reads GAGVSQSPRYKVAKRGQDVALRCDPISGHVSLFWYQQALGQGPEFLTYFQNEAQLDKSGLPSDRFFAERPEGSVSTLKIQRTQQEDSAVYLCASSENVARDEKLFFGSGTQLSVL.

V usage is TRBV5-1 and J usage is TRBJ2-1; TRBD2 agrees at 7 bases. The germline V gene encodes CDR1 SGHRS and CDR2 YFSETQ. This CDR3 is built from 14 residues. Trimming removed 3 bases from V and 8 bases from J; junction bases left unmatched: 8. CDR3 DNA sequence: TGCGCCAGCAGCTCCGATTGGGGGGGGGATGAGCAGTTCTTC. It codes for CASSSDWGGDEQFF.

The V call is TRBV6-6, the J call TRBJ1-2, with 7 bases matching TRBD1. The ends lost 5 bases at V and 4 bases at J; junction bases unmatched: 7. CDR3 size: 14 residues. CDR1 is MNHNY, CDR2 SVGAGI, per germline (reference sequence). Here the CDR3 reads CASSRGDSSYGYTF. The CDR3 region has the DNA TGTGCCAGCAGTCGAGGGGACAGTTCCTATGGCTACACCTTC.

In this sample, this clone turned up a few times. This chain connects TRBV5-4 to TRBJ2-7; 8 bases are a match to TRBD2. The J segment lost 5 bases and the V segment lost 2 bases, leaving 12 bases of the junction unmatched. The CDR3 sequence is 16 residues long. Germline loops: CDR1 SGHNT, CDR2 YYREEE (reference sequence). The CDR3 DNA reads TGTGCCAGCAGCTTAACCTCGGGACTAGTGTACCACGAGCAGTACTTC. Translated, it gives CASSLTSGLVYHEQYF.

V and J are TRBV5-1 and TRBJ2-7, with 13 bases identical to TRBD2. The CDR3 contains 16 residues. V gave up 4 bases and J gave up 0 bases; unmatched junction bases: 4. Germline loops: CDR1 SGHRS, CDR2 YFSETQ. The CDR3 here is CASSTTSGRSSYEQYF. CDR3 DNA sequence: TGCGCCAGCAGCACGACTAGCGGGAGGAGCTCCTACGAGCAGTACTTC. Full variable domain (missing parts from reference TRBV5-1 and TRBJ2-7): KAGVTQTPRYLIKTRGQQVTLSCSPISGHRSVSWYQQTPGQGLQFLFEYFSETQRNKGNFPGRFSGRQFSNSRSEMNVSTLELGDSALYLCASSTTSGRSSYEQYFGPGTRLTVT.

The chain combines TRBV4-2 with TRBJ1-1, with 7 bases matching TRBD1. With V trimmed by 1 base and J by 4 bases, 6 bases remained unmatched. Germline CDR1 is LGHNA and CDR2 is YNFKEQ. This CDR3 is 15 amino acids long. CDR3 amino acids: CASSQVVQGGTEAFF. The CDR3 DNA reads TGTGCCAGCAGCCAAGTTGTGCAGGGGGGCACTGAAGCTTTCTTT.

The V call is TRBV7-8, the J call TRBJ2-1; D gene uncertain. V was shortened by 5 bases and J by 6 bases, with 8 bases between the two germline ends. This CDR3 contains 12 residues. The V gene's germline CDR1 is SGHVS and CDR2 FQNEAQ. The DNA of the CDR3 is TGTGCCAGCAGCCCAAGAGTCAATGAGCAGTTCTTC. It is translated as CASSPRVNEQFF. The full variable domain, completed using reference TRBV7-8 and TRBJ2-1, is GAGVSQSPRYKVAKRGQDVALRCDPISGHVSLFWYQQALGQGPEFLTYFQNEAQLDKSGLPSDRFFAERPEGSVSTLKIQRTQQEDSAVYLCASSPRVNEQFFGPGTRLTVL.

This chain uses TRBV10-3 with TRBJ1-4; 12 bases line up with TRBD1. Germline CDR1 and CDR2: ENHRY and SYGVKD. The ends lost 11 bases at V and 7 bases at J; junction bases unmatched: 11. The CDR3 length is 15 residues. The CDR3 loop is CASAGTGGAGEKLFF. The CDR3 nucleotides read TGTGCCTCTGCCGGGACAGGGGGCGCGGGTGAAAAACTGTTTTTT.

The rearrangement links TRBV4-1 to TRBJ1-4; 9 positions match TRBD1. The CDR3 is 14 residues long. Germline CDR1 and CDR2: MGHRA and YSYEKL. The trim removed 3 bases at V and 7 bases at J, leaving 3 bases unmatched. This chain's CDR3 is CASSHRDRVEKLFF. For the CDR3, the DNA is TGCGCCAGCAGCCACCGGGACAGGGTTGAAAAACTGTTTTTT.

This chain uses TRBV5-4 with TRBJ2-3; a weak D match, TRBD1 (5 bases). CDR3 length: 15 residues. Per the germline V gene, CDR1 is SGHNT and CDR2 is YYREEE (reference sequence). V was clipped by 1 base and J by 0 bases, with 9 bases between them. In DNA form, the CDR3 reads TGTGCCAGCAGCTTGTTCGGACAAAGCACAGATACGCAGTATTTT. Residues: CASSLFGQSTDTQYF.

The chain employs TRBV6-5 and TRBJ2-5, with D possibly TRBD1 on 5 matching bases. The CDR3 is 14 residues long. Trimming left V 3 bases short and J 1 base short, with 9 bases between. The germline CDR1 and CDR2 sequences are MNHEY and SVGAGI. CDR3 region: CASSYQGIQETQYF. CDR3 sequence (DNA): TGTGCCAGCAGTTATCAGGGAATCCAAGAGACCCAGTACTTC.

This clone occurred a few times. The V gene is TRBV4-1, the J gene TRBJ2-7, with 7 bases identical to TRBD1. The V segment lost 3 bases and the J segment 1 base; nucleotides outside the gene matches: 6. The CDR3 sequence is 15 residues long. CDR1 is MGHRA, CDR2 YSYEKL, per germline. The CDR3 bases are TGCGCCAGCAGCCAGTCGGGACAGTTGTCCTACGAGCAGTACTTC. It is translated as CASSQSGQLSYEQYF.

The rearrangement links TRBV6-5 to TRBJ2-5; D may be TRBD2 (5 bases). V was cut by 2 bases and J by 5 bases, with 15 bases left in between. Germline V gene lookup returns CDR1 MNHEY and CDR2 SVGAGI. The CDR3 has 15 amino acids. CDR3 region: CASSYTRGNKETQYF. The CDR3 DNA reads TGTGCCAGCAGTTACACCCGGGGAAATAAGGAGACCCAGTACTTC.

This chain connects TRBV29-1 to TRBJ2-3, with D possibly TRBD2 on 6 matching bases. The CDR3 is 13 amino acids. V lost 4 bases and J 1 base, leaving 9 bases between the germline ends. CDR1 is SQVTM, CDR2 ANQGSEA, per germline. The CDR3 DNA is TGCAGCGTTGGTTGGGGGGGCACAGATACGCAGTATTTT. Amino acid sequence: CSVGWGGTDTQYF.

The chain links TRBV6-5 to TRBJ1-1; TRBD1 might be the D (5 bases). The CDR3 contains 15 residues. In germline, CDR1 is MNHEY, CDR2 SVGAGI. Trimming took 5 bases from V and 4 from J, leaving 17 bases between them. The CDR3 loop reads CASSPQYGGSTEAFF. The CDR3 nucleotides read TGTGCCAGCAGTCCCCAGTACGGGGGAAGCACTGAAGCTTTCTTT.

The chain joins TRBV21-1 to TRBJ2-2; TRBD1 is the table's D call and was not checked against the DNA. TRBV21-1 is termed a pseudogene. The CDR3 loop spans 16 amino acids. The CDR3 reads CASQDDSRRRTGELFF. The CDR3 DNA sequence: TGTGCCAGCCAGGACGACAGTAGGCGAAGGACCGGGGAGCTGTTTTTT.

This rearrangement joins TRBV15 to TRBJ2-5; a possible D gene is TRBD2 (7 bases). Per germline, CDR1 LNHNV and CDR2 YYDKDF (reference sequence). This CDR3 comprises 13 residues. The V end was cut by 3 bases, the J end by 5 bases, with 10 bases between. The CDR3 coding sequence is TGTGCCACCAGCAGCGGGGGGCGTGAGACCCAGTACTTC. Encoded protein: CATSSGGRETQYF.

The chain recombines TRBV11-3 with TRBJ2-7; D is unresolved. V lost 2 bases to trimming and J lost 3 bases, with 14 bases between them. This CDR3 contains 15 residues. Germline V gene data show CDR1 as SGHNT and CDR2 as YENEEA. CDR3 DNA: TGTGCCAGCAGCTTACAACCGGAACTACTCTACGAGCAGTACTTC. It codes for CASSLQPELLYEQYF.

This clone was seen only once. CDR3 sequence reads: CASSQEGTYGYTF. The DNA of the CDR3 is TGCGCCAGCAGCCAAGAAGGGACTTATGGCTACACCTTC. The rearrangement links TRBV4-3 to TRBJ1-2; a possible D gene is TRBD1 (5 bases). Germline assignment: CDR1 LGHNA and CDR2 YSLEER. V gave up 0 bases and J gave up 5 bases, with 7 bases separating them. The CDR3 is 13 amino acids.

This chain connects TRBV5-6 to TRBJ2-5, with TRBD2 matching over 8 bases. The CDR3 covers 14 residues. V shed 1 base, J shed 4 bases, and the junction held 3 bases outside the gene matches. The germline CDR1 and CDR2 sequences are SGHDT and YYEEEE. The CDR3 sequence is CASSLQGLGETQYF. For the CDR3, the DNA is TGTGCCAGCAGCTTGCAGGGACTAGGAGAGACCCAGTACTTC.

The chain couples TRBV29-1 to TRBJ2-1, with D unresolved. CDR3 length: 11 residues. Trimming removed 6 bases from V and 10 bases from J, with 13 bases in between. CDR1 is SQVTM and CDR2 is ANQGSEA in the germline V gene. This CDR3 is CSVNSRSEQFF. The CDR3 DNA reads TGCAGCGTGAATTCCCGGTCCGAGCAGTTCTTC.

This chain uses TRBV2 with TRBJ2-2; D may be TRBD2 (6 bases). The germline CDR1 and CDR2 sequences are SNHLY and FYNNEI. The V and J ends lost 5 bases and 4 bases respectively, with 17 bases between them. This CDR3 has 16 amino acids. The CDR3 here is CASSLDGTAGTGELFF. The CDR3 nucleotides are TGTGCCAGCAGTTTAGACGGGACTGCGGGCACCGGGGAGCTGTTTTTT.

Written as DNA, the CDR3 is TGCGCCAGCAGACCTTCCCTAGCGGGGGTACACAATGAGCAGTTCTTC. It translates to CASRPSLAGVHNEQFF. The J gene is TRBJ2-1, the V gene TRBV5-1, with 10 nucleotides matching TRBD2. This CDR3 region has 16 residues. Trimming at V came to 5 bases and at J to 5 bases, leaving 10 bases not matched to a gene. Germline V gene data show CDR1 as SGHRS and CDR2 as YFSETQ.

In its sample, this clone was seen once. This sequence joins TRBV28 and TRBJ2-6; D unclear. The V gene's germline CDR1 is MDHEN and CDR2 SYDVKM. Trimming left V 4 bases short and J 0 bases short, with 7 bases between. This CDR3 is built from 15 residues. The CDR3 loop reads CASSYEFSGANVLTF. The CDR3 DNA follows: TGTGCCAGCAGTTACGAGTTCTCTGGGGCCAACGTCCTGACTTTC.

This CDR3 reads CASSPAGLAGGPPETQYF. DNA of the CDR3: TGTGCCAGCAGTCCCGCGGGACTAGCGGGGGGCCCCCCGGAGACCCAGTACTTC. The chain joins TRBV4-2 to TRBJ2-5, with 15 bases identical to TRBD2. V lost 6 bases, J lost 5 bases, and 13 bases stayed unmatched. CDR3 length equals 18 residues. In germline, CDR1 is LGHNA, CDR2 YNFKEQ.

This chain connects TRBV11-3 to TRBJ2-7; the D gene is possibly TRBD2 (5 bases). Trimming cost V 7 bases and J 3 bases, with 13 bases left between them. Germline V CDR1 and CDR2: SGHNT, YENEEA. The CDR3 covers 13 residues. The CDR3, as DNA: TGTGCCAGCATTCCGGACGACTACTACGAGCAGTACTTC. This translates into CASIPDDYYEQYF.

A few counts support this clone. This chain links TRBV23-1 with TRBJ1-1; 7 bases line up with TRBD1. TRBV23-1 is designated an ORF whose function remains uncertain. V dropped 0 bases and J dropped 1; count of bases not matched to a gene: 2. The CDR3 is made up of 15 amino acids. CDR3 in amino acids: CASSQSWDRNTEAFF. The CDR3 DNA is TGCGCCAGCAGTCAATCGTGGGACAGGAACACTGAAGCTTTCTTT.

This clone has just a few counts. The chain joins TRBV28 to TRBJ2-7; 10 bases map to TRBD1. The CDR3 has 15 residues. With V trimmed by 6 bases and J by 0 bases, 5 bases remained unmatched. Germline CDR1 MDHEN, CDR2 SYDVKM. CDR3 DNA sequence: TGTGCCAGCAGCCGGGGACAGGGGATCTCCTACGAGCAGTACTTC. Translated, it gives CASSRGQGISYEQYF.